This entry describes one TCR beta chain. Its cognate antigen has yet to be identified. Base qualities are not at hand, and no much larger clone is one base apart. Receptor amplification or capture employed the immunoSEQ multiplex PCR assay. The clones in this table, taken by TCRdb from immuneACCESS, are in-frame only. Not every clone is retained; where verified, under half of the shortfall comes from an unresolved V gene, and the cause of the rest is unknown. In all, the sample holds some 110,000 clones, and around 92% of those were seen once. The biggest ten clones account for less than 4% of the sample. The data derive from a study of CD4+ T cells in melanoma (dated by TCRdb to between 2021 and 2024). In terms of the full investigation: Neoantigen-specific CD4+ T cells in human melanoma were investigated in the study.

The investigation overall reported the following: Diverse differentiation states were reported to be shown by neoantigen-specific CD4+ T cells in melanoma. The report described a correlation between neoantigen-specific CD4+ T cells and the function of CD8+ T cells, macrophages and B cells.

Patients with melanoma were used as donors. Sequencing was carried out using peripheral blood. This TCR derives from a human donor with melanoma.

The CDR3 region reads CASQQGALMDEQFF. The DNA is as follows: TGTGCCAGTCAACAGGGGGCGCTAATGGATGAGCAGTTCTTC. The rearranged segments are TRBV7-9 and TRBJ2-1; 9 of the junction bases match TRBD1. Here V drops 9 bases and J drops 8 bases, and the junction holds 11 bases not matched to any gene. From a lookup of the germline V gene (reference sequence), CDR1 and CDR2 are SEHNR and FQNEAQ. From its cysteine to its phenylalanine, the CDR3 spans 14 amino acids. The CDR3 DNA has 42 bases and is translated from base 1.